This T cell receptor beta chain is drawn from a study of blood T cells in healthy people across ages. Per the germline V gene, CDR1 is LGHDT and CDR2 is YNNKEL (reference sequence). The CDR3 contains 11 residues. Trimming shortened V by 5 bases and J by 8 bases, and 7 bases separated the two germline ends. Primers used in a second PCR of about 6 to 11 cycles were a sample-barcoded 5' primer and a J-beta primer mix. MiXCR, applied by TCRdb to the 5' RACE reads, yields one record per CDR3 protein. The sample has hundreds of thousands of distinct CDR3 sequences, 20% to 30% seen once; the top ten hold 9.4%. These data were also reused for a study on T cells of mothers and their children.

Sequencing was carried out using blood. The chain has TRBV3-1 and TRBJ2-4; D is possibly TRBD2 (5 bases). This sequence originates from a boy younger than 18 in good health. The CDR3 region is CASSLEDIQYF. CDR3 nucleotides: TGTGCCAGCAGCTTGGAGGACATTCAGTACTTC.